These 16 T cell receptor beta chains originate from one sample sequenced in a study of type 1 regulatory T cells. MiXCR was run by TCRdb on the reads, yielding one entry per CDR3 protein. The data show approximately 72,000 distinct CDR3 sequences, 63% seen once. Their antigens remain unidentified. The sample comprised cultured T cells, either the whole culture or a sorted T cell fraction (not recorded which). Subset described: Tr1-enriched cell product generated in vitro against host alloantigens. The receptors here all came from a human donor in good health.

This clonotype has a handful of counts. The rearrangement links TRBV7-8 to TRBJ2-3, with D possibly being TRBD2 (6 bases). The CDR3 length is 15 residues. Per germline, CDR1 SGHVS and CDR2 FQNEAQ. V lost 3 bases, J lost 6 bases, and 16 bases lay in between. CDR3 in amino acids: CASSFRRLAGDTQYF. The CDR3 DNA follows: TGTGCCAGCAGCTTTCGCCGCTTGGCGGGGGATACGCAGTATTTT.

The V and J genes are TRBV3-1 and TRBJ1-2; possible D gene TRBD1, 6 bases. This CDR3 contains 15 residues. Trimming shortened V by 1 base and J by 4 bases, and 13 bases separated the two germline ends. The germline V gene has CDR1 LGHDT and CDR2 YNNKEL (reference sequence). The CDR3 sequence: CASSQGHGQSYGYTF. For the CDR3, the DNA is TGTGCCAGCAGCCAAGGTCACGGACAGAGCTATGGCTACACCTTC.

This clonotype was seen a handful of times. V is TRBV7-6 and J is TRBJ2-3; 8 nucleotides agree with TRBD2. Germline V gene sequence: CDR1 SGHVS, CDR2 FNYEAQ. After removal of 3 bases from V and 0 bases from J, the junction contained 11 bases not matched to a gene. The CDR3 covers 18 residues. The CDR3 spells CASSFYSTSGESTDTQYF. CDR3 sequence (DNA): TGTGCCAGCAGCTTCTACAGCACTAGCGGAGAGAGCACAGATACGCAGTATTTT. The whole variable domain, remainder taken from reference TRBV7-6 and TRBJ2-3, is GAGVSQSPRYKVTKRGQDVALRCDPISGHVSLYWYRQALGQGPEFLTYFNYEAQQDKSGLPNDRFSAERPEGSISTLTIQRTEQRDSAMYRCASSFYSTSGESTDTQYFGPGTRLTVL.

V usage is TRBV6-5 and J usage is TRBJ2-7; TRBD2 might be the D (7 bases). In germline, CDR1 is MNHEY, CDR2 SVGAGI. Trimming cost V 2 bases and J 0 bases, with 11 bases left between them. CDR3 length equals 15 residues. The CDR3 DNA reads as TGTGCCAGCAGTTACGGGGGGGCCGGCTCCTACGAGCAGTACTTC. This sequence encodes CASSYGGAGSYEQYF.

This clonotype appeared once. This chain connects TRBV6-6 to TRBJ2-5; no definite D call. V lost 8 bases, J lost 5 bases, and 12 bases lay in between. Germline V gene data show CDR1 as MNHNY and CDR2 as SVGAGI (reference sequence). The CDR3 totals 12 residues. The CDR3 sequence is CASGRKRETQYF. In DNA form, the CDR3 reads TGTGCCAGCGGGCGGAAAAGGGAGACCCAGTACTTC.

There are a few counts of this clonotype. The gene calls are TRBV7-8 and TRBJ2-2; the D is unclear. The germline V gene has CDR1 SGHVS and CDR2 FQNEAQ. This CDR3 region has 16 residues. V was clipped by 1 base and J by 3 bases, with 12 bases between them. CDR3 coding DNA: TGTGCCAGCAGCTTAGATGTACCCGCGGACACCGGGGAGCTGTTTTTT. Translating gives CASSLDVPADTGELFF.

The chain couples TRBV24-1 to TRBJ2-1, with TRBD2 identical over 12 bases. The J segment lost 2 bases and the V segment lost 4 bases, leaving 2 bases of the junction unmatched. The CDR3 contains 16 residues. Germline V gene data show CDR1 as KGHDR and CDR2 as SFDVKD. The CDR3 DNA is TGTGCCACCAGTGAGTCTAGCGGGAGGGCCTACAATGAGCAGTTCTTC. Amino acids: CATSESSGRAYNEQFF.

This clonotype was seen a few times. This chain joins TRBV6-1 and TRBJ1-6; D may be TRBD1 (5 bases). The CDR3 length is 18 residues. V was shortened by 1 base and J by 8 bases, with 21 bases between the two germline ends. Germline-derived CDR1 and CDR2 are MNHNS and SASEGT. CDR3 coding DNA: TGTGCCAGCAGTGAAGTCGCTCAGTTGTTTGGGGGGGATTCACCCCTCCACTTT. This gives the protein CASSEVAQLFGGDSPLHF.

In regard to this clonotype: Mismatch with germline at one junction end may stem from a read error. The CDR3 loop reads CSLESRTGKGSPLHF. DNA of the CDR3: TGCAGCCTTGAATCGAGGACAGGGAAGGGTTCACCCCTCCACTTT. This chain uses TRBV29-1 with TRBJ1-6, with 8 bases matching TRBD1. CDR1 SQVTM and CDR2 ANQGSEA come from the germline V gene. The CDR3 loop spans 15 amino acids.

There are a few counts of this clonotype. This sequence joins TRBV4-3 and TRBJ2-3; 16 positions agree with TRBD2. CDR3 length equals 19 residues. Trimming at V came to 3 bases and at J to 1 base, leaving 7 bases not matched to a gene. Per germline, CDR1 LGHNA and CDR2 YSLEER. CDR3 sequence: CASSQGLAGGRLGTDTQYF. As DNA, the CDR3 is TGCGCCAGCAGCCAGGGACTAGCGGGAGGGCGTCTTGGCACAGATACGCAGTATTTT.

The chain joins TRBV11-2 to TRBJ2-5; 13 bases are a match to TRBD2. Germline lookup yields CDR1 SGHAT and CDR2 FQNNGV. The CDR3 loop spans 14 amino acids. V shed 6 bases, J shed 5 bases, and the junction held 3 bases outside the gene matches. The CDR3 protein is CASSRTSGSETQYF. CDR3 nucleotide sequence: TGTGCCAGCAGTCGGACTAGCGGGAGTGAGACCCAGTACTTC.

V and J are TRBV6-6 and TRBJ2-6; 7 nucleotides line up with TRBD2. Germline lookup yields CDR1 MNHNY and CDR2 SVGAGI (reference sequence). CDR3 size: 16 residues. V shed 7 bases, J shed 2 bases, and the junction held 8 bases outside the gene matches. CDR3 sequence: CASNPGGRAGANVLTF. CDR3 coding DNA: TGTGCCAGCAACCCTGGGGGGAGGGCTGGGGCCAACGTCCTGACTTTC.

The chain employs TRBV20-1 and TRBJ2-6; no clear D gene. The CDR3 has 15 residues. Germline loops: CDR1 DFQATT, CDR2 SNEGSKA (reference sequence). Trimming pared 3 bases from V and 0 bases from J, leaving 9 bases between. The DNA for the CDR3 is TGCAGTGCTAGTCTTGTAAACTCTGGGGCCAACGTCCTGACTTTC. Encoded protein: CSASLVNSGANVLTF.

This rearrangement joins TRBV12-3 or TRBV12-4 to TRBJ1-5; no clear D gene. There are 13 residues in the CDR3. The V end lost 3 bases, the J end lost 4 bases, and 7 bases lay between the germline ends. For the CDR3, the DNA is TGTGCCAGCAGTTTTGAGAGAAATCAGCCCCAGCATTTT. It is translated as CASSFERNQPQHF.

The chain links TRBV29-1 to TRBJ2-1; D ambiguous. V was trimmed by 6 bases and J by 10 bases, leaving 13 bases between them. CDR1 and CDR2 from the germline V gene are SQVTM and ANQGSEA. The CDR3 is made up of 11 amino acids. In DNA, the CDR3 is TGCAGCGTGCGAGGAAATCGGGAGCAGTTCTTC. Its protein is CSVRGNREQFF.

Turning to this clonotype: Relative to the germline gene, one junction end is altered; a read error may explain this. This chain joins TRBV5-1 and TRBJ2-3; the match to TRBD1 covers 7 bases. Germline V gives CDR1 SGHRS, CDR2 YFSETQ. The CDR3 loop spans 15 amino acids. CDR3 amino acids: CTSSLFQQGIDTQYF. The DNA for the CDR3 is TGCACCAGCAGCTTGTTTCAACAGGGGATAGATACGCAGTATTTT.